Shown below are 29 T cell receptor beta chains from a single sample sequenced in a study of quantifying T cell responses using KT2 cells. Turning to the study itself: RNA was reverse transcribed with TCR alpha and beta constant-region primers.

The cDNA 3' end received a ligated oligonucleotide with a UMI. An equimolar mix of RC1.1 and RC1.2 primed the beta chain across TRBC1 and TRBC2. TCRdb reprocessed the UMI-ligation and nested PCR reads with MiXCR, giving one entry per CDR3 protein. The table lists 30,000 or so distinct CDR3 sequences, 6% to 9.5% of them singletons, with about a sixth in the top ten. The source material was PBMCs spiked with cells of the T cell clone KT2. The receptors stem from a human donor.

This clonotype was recorded at least ten times. The rearrangement links TRBV10-2 to TRBJ2-3; D remains ambiguous. This CDR3 contains 12 residues. CDR1 WSHSY and CDR2 SAAADI come from the germline V gene. The V end lost 2 bases, the J end lost 14 bases, and 14 bases lay between the germline ends. CDR3 in DNA: TGCGCCAGCAGTGAGGTATTCGCTCAGGCGTATTTT. Its protein product is CASSEVFAQAYF.

This clonotype was seen many times. This chain links TRBV6-5 with TRBJ1-4, with D maybe TRBD1 (5 bases). Germline V gene lookup returns CDR1 MNHEY and CDR2 SVGAGI. The CDR3 is 14 amino acids. V lost 5 bases and J 5 bases, leaving 12 bases between the germline ends. The CDR3: CASSHKGPNEKLFF. Written as DNA, the CDR3 is TGTGCCAGCAGTCATAAGGGACCGAATGAAAAACTGTTTTTT.

This clonotype has a count of ten or more. J is TRBJ1-4 and V is TRBV11-3; D not resolved. This CDR3 has 14 residues. Trimming cost V 1 base and J 7 bases, with 10 bases left between them. Germline V lookup: CDR1 SGHNT, CDR2 YENEEA. CDR3 DNA sequence: TGTGCCAGCAGCTTAGGAGGGCGGAGTGAAAAACTGTTTTTT. This sequence encodes CASSLGGRSEKLFF.

The rearrangement uses TRBV15 and TRBJ2-2; D may match TRBD1 or TRBD2 (5 bases each). V was trimmed by 1 base and J by 4 bases, leaving 10 bases between them. CDR3 length: 15 residues. CDR1 and CDR2 from the germline V gene are LNHNV and YYDKDF (reference sequence). The CDR3 nucleotides are TGTGCCACCAGCAGAGGGGACGGTGGCACCGGGGAGCTGTTTTTT. Its translation is CATSRGDGGTGELFF.

This clonotype was counted at least ten times. The chain has TRBV20-1 and TRBJ2-7; either TRBD1 or TRBD2 may supply D (5 bases each). The V gene lost 6 bases and the J gene lost 1 base, with 16 bases spanning the gap. Looked up from germline, CDR1 is DFQATT and CDR2 is SNEGSKA (reference sequence). The CDR3 consists of 14 residues. The CDR3 sequence is CSASGTQPSYEQYF. The CDR3 DNA sequence: TGCAGTGCCTCCGGGACGCAGCCTTCCTACGAGCAGTACTTC.

The table lists this clonotype with many counts. The chain recombines TRBV18 with TRBJ2-5; no reliable D call. Trimming cost V 0 bases and J 1 base, with 6 bases left between them. The CDR3 loop spans 14 amino acids. Germline lookup yields CDR1 KGHSH and CDR2 LQKENI. DNA of the CDR3: TGTGCCAGCTCACCACCGAGTTTCCAAGAGACCCAGTACTTC. Its protein product is CASSPPSFQETQYF. Supplemented by reference TRBV18 and TRBJ2-5, the full variable domain reads NAGVMQNPRHLVRRRGQEARLRCSPMKGHSHVYWYRQLPEEGLKFMVYLQKENIIDESGMPKERFSAEFPKEGPSILRIQQVVRGDSAAYFCASSPPSFQETQYFGPGTRLLVL.

At least ten counts were recorded for this clonotype. The CDR3 here is CASSPLAGETQYF. The CDR3 DNA is TGTGCCAGCAGCCCACTAGCGGGGGAGACCCAGTACTTC. V and J are TRBV3-1 and TRBJ2-5; 10 bases are shared with TRBD2. After removal of 4 bases from V and 5 bases from J, the junction contained 1 base not matched to a gene. The CDR3 is 13 amino acids. CDR1 and CDR2 (germline): LGHDT, YNNKEL (reference sequence).

The CDR3 DNA reads TGTGCCAGCAGTTTAGGTCATAGGGACACTGAAGCTTTCTTT. This gives the protein CASSLGHRDTEAFF. The chain carries TRBV12-3 or TRBV12-4 and TRBJ1-1; D remains ambiguous. Between the trimmed V and J ends, which lost 1 base and 3 bases, there was a span of 9 bases. The CDR3 loop spans 14 amino acids.

This clonotype was recorded many times. The chain joins TRBV29-1 to TRBJ2-5, with TRBD2 identical over 9 bases. The CDR3 is made up of 15 amino acids. The germline V gene encodes CDR1 SQVTM and CDR2 ANQGSEA. Germline trimming cut 4 bases from V and 1 base from J; bases unmatched to any gene: 7. CDR3 bases: TGCAGCGTTGCCGAGACTAGCGGCACCCAAGAGACCCAGTACTTC. Its protein product is CSVAETSGTQETQYF.

This clonotype was seen at least ten times. The genes are TRBV29-1 and TRBJ1-1; 8 bases are a match to TRBD1. This CDR3 has 14 amino acids. Looked up from germline, CDR1 is SQVTM and CDR2 is ANQGSEA. V gave up 7 bases and J gave up 5 bases; unmatched junction bases: 12. CDR3 protein: CSARQGAGRTEAFF. Written as DNA, the CDR3 is TGCAGCGCCCGCCAGGGGGCCGGTCGTACTGAAGCTTTCTTT.

In its sample, this clonotype was seen a few times. V is TRBV28 and J is TRBJ2-7; 7 bases fit TRBD1. In germline, CDR1 is MDHEN, CDR2 SYDVKM. CDR3 length: 16 amino acids. V lost 4 bases to trimming and J lost 3 bases; unmatched junction nucleotides: 12. This CDR3 reads CASSSAQQGISYEQYF. CDR3 in DNA: TGTGCCAGCAGTTCCGCACAACAGGGGATAAGCTACGAGCAGTACTTC.

This sequence joins TRBV5-4 and TRBJ2-7; D gene ambiguous. CDR1 is SGHNT and CDR2 is YYREEE in the germline V gene (reference sequence). The CDR3 loop spans 14 amino acids. V dropped 1 base and J dropped 2 bases, with 10 bases sitting between them. CDR3 amino acids: CASSLNPAAYEQYF. CDR3 nucleotide sequence: TGTGCCAGCAGCTTGAATCCGGCAGCCTACGAGCAGTACTTC.

This clonotype turned up a few times. The chain joins TRBV4-1 to TRBJ2-5, with D possibly being TRBD1 or TRBD2 (5 bases each). Trimming shortened V by 4 bases and J by 9 bases, and 21 bases separated the two germline ends. The CDR3 has 15 amino acids. Germline V gene sequence: CDR1 MGHRA, CDR2 YSYEKL. CDR3 nucleotide sequence: TGCGCCAGCAGCCCCGAGGGAGAGGGGCTCGGATCCCAGTACTTC. The encoded protein is CASSPEGEGLGSQYF.

This clonotype showed up just a few times. The rearrangement uses TRBV2 and TRBJ1-5; tentatively, D is TRBD1 (6 bases). The CDR3 is 17 residues long. In germline, CDR1 is SNHLY, CDR2 FYNNEI. The V and J ends lost 6 bases and 0 bases respectively, with 18 bases between them. In nucleotides, the CDR3 is TGTGCCAGCAGGGGGACATTCCCCCCATATAGCAATCAGCCCCAGCATTTT. This sequence encodes CASRGTFPPYSNQPQHF.

This clonotype was counted a few times. The chain couples TRBV12-3 or TRBV12-4 to TRBJ2-1, with TRBD2 identical over 8 bases. The CDR3 extends over 14 amino acids. Germline trimming cut 3 bases from V and 4 bases from J; bases unmatched to any gene: 2. The CDR3 reads CASSFGGGYNEQFF. The DNA of the CDR3 is TGTGCCAGCAGTTTCGGGGGGGGGTACAATGAGCAGTTCTTC.

This clonotype showed up many times. The chain links TRBV7-3 to TRBJ1-5; perhaps TRBD1 as D (6 bases). This CDR3 is 14 amino acids long. The germline gives CDR1 SGHTA, CDR2 FQGTGA. The ends were cut back, 4 bases at V and 5 bases at J, with 12 bases in the middle. CDR3 loop: CASSCRRGHQPQHF. As DNA, the CDR3 is TGTGCCAGCAGCTGTCGCAGGGGACATCAGCCCCAGCATTTT.

This chain links TRBV4-3 with TRBJ2-2; D possibly matches TRBD1 or TRBD2 (6 bases each). This CDR3 contains 16 residues. Trimming took 4 bases from V and 5 from J, leaving 17 bases between them. Germline values: CDR1 LGHNA, CDR2 YSLEER. As DNA, the CDR3 is TGCGCCAGCAGCCCAGGGGACTGGACTTATACCGGGGAGCTGTTTTTT. Translated: CASSPGDWTYTGELFF.

The rearrangement uses TRBV7-8 and TRBJ2-7, with D possibly being TRBD2 (6 bases). Trimming removed 5 bases from V and 5 bases from J, with 22 bases in between. The germline CDR1 and CDR2 sequences are SGHVS and FQNEAQ. The CDR3 sequence is 16 residues long. CDR3: CASSPSFLTSPDEQYF. Here the CDR3 DNA reads TGTGCCAGCAGCCCATCATTCCTGACTAGTCCCGACGAGCAGTACTTC. The variable domain in full, with the rest retrieved from reference TRBV7-8 and TRBJ2-7, is GAGVSQSPRYKVAKRGQDVALRCDPISGHVSLFWYQQALGQGPEFLTYFQNEAQLDKSGLPSDRFFAERPEGSVSTLKIQRTQQEDSAVYLCASSPSFLTSPDEQYFGPGTRLTVT.

The table lists this clonotype with a few counts. This sequence joins TRBV28 and TRBJ1-5; D unresolved. Germline-derived CDR1 and CDR2 are MDHEN and SYDVKM. Trimming left V 7 bases short and J 3 bases short, with 10 bases between. This CDR3 spans 13 amino acids. The chain's CDR3 is CASTFMTNQPQHF. The CDR3 DNA sequence: TGTGCCAGCACCTTTATGACCAATCAGCCCCAGCATTTT.

This clonotype was seen only a few times. The rearrangement joins TRBV28 to TRBJ2-3; TRBD1 agrees at 8 bases. V gave up 5 bases and J gave up 2 bases; unmatched junction bases: 12. The CDR3 has 17 residues. CDR1 is MDHEN and CDR2 is SYDVKM in the germline V gene. CDR3 nucleotide sequence: TGTGCCAGCAGTCCGGTACTTAAGCAGGGGGCCACAGATACGCAGTATTTT. Protein sequence: CASSPVLKQGATDTQYF.

This clonotype showed up many times. The chain employs TRBV20-1 and TRBJ1-6, with 7 bases identical to TRBD1. The junction had 7 bases not matched to a gene; V was cut back by 6 bases and J by 5 bases. The germline V gene has CDR1 DFQATT and CDR2 SNEGSKA (reference sequence). The CDR3 has 14 amino acids. The CDR3 DNA sequence: TGCAGTGCAGTCGACAGGGTCAATAATTCACCCCTCCACTTT. It encodes CSAVDRVNNSPLHF.

This clonotype has only a few counts. The chain couples TRBV20-1 to TRBJ1-1; D gene uncertain. Germline-derived CDR1 and CDR2 are DFQATT and SNEGSKA (reference sequence). The germline V and J ends were trimmed by 5 bases and 0 bases, with 10 bases remaining between them. There are 13 residues in the CDR3. The CDR3 is CSAHRRMNTEAFF. The CDR3 nucleotides read TGCAGTGCTCATAGACGGATGAACACTGAAGCTTTCTTT.

Judged by abundance, this clonotype is medium-sized. V and J are TRBV20-1 and TRBJ2-1, with 10 bases aligning to TRBD2. V lost 6 bases to trimming and J lost 10 bases; unmatched junction nucleotides: 12. The germline CDR1 and CDR2 sequences are DFQATT and SNEGSKA (reference sequence). The CDR3 has 14 amino acids. Here the CDR3 DNA reads TGCAGTGCCCCGCCAAGCGGGAGGGCTCGGGAGCAGTTCTTC. Protein sequence: CSAPPSGRAREQFF.

The CDR3 spells CASRGSYEQYF. The CDR3 bases are TGTGCCAGCAGGGGGTCCTACGAGCAGTACTTC. This rearrangement joins TRBV27 to TRBJ2-7; D uncertain. This CDR3 spans 11 amino acids. Trimming removed 6 bases at V and 1 base at J, with 4 bases between. Looked up from germline, CDR1 is MNHEY and CDR2 is SMNVEV (reference sequence).

This clonotype has just a few counts. The rearrangement uses TRBV29-1 and TRBJ2-1, with no clear D. The germline V and J ends were trimmed by 4 bases and 2 bases, with 21 bases remaining between them. The CDR3 spans 17 residues. CDR1 and CDR2 (germline): SQVTM, ANQGSEA. The CDR3, as DNA: TGCAGCGTTGTGCGATACCTGACGGATCCCCCCTACAATGAGCAGTTCTTC. It yields the protein CSVVRYLTDPPYNEQFF.

This clonotype was observed at least ten times. V usage is TRBV9 and J usage is TRBJ1-2, with D possibly TRBD1 on 5 matching bases. Germline V CDR1 and CDR2: SGDLS, YYNGEE. V was shortened by 3 bases and J by 4 bases, with 10 bases between the two germline ends. This CDR3 spans 13 amino acids. CDR3 residues: CASSEGLLYGYTF. The CDR3 DNA follows: TGTGCCAGCAGCGAGGGGTTACTCTATGGCTACACCTTC.

Many counts were recorded for this clonotype. In DNA, the CDR3 is TGTGCCAGCAGCGTGAGCGGGGGAGACACTTACGAGCAGTACTTC. As protein: CASSVSGGDTYEQYF. This chain links TRBV9 with TRBJ2-7; 8 positions match TRBD2. The CDR3 consists of 15 residues. CDR1 and CDR2 from the germline V gene are SGDLS and YYNGEE. The trim removed 2 bases at V and 4 bases at J, leaving 8 bases unmatched.

The chain carries TRBV12-3 or TRBV12-4 and TRBJ2-7; perhaps TRBD1 as D (6 bases). CDR3 size: 14 residues. Trimming removed 5 bases at V and 7 bases at J, with 18 bases between. The chain's CDR3 is CASSPIDARGEQYF. Written as DNA, the CDR3 is TGTGCCAGCAGTCCGATTGACGCCAGGGGAGAGCAGTACTTC.

By sample fraction, this clonotype is medium-sized. This chain connects TRBV4-2 to TRBJ1-2; D remains unclear. This CDR3 has 13 residues. In germline, CDR1 is LGHNA, CDR2 YNFKEQ. The ends were cut back, 4 bases at V and 4 bases at J, with 10 bases in the middle. The DNA for the CDR3 is TGTGCCAGCAGCCTTTCGATGTTCTATGGCTACACCTTC. Its translation is CASSLSMFYGYTF.